Sequencing of this T cell receptor beta chain was carried out in a study of T cell responses to AZD1222 COVID-19 vaccine. The CDR3 is made up of 15 amino acids. V lost 1 base, J lost 7 bases, and 7 bases stayed unmatched. Germline V CDR1 and CDR2: SNHLY, FYNNEI. TCRdb's table, derived via immunoSEQ multiplex PCR, lists solely in-frame clones and lacks some. The table lists 210,000 or so clones, about 93% of them singletons, with 0.9% to 1.1% in the top ten. On this clone itself: Its antigen is currently unknown.

Whole-study findings and limits: In a largely white British group with more females than males, clonal diversity was possibly underestimated.

The rearrangement links TRBV2 to TRBJ1-2; TRBD1 aligns across 9 bases. The TCR comes from an adult in good health. The material was peripheral blood, obtained on day 0 of MenACWY control vaccination. The CDR3 sequence is CASSEGGTGRFGYTF. In nucleotides, the CDR3 is TGTGCCAGCAGTGAAGGAGGGACAGGGCGGTTTGGCTACACCTTC.